One sample yielded the 25 T cell receptor beta chains listed below, sequenced in a study of somatic mutations in cytotoxic T cells in rheumatoid arthritis. Profiled with immunoSEQ multiplex PCR; TCRdb holds only in-frame clones, not every one. The table lists 20,000 or so clones, about four fifths of them singletons, with under 12% in the top ten. The sequencing sample was made of CD8+ T cells sorted from blood. These receptors all come from a woman in her forties or fifties in good health.

The CDR3 is CASTQLAGTQETQYF. In DNA, the CDR3 is TGTGCCAGCACACAACTAGCGGGGACCCAAGAGACCCAGTACTTC. V and J are TRBV7-9 and TRBJ2-5; 10 bases match TRBD2. The V and J ends lost 7 bases and 1 base, in that order; junction bases with no gene match: 6. This CDR3 has 15 residues. The V gene's germline CDR1 is SEHNR and CDR2 FQNEAQ (reference sequence). The full variable domain, completed using reference TRBV7-9 and TRBJ2-5, is DTGVSQNPRHKITKRGQNVTFRCDPISEHNRLYWYRQTLGQGPEFLTYFQNEAQLEKSRLLSDRFSAERPKGSFSTLEIQRTEQGDSAMYLCASTQLAGTQETQYFGPGTRLLVL.

This clone was recorded once. The J gene is TRBJ2-1, the V gene TRBV4-2; 11 positions agree with TRBD2. The J segment lost 13 bases and the V segment lost 1 base, leaving 6 bases of the junction unmatched. Germline CDR1 LGHNA, CDR2 YNFKEQ. This CDR3 region has 14 residues. The CDR3 DNA is TGTGCCAGCAGCCAAGTCTCGACTAGCGGGGCTCAGTTCTTC. It codes for CASSQVSTSGAQFF.

J is TRBJ2-5 and V is TRBV2; D is uncertain. Per the germline V gene, CDR1 is SNHLY and CDR2 is FYNNEI. The CDR3 has 14 residues. The V gene lost 5 bases and the J gene lost 0 bases, with 10 bases spanning the gap. The CDR3 region has the DNA TGTGCCAGCAGTTCCAGCGTCGACCAAGAGACCCAGTACTTC. Protein: CASSSSVDQETQYF.

The chain joins TRBV13 to TRBJ2-3; TRBD1 matches at 8 bases. The J segment lost 8 bases and the V segment lost 6 bases, leaving 10 bases of the junction unmatched. CDR1 is PRHDT and CDR2 is FYEKMQ in the germline V gene (reference sequence). This CDR3 region has 14 residues. This CDR3 reads CASSLDRGDSTQYF. In DNA form, the CDR3 reads TGTGCCAGCAGTCTCGACAGGGGAGACTCTACGCAGTATTTT.

The chain combines TRBV4-1 with TRBJ2-7; a weak D match, TRBD2 (6 bases). The V gene lost 0 bases and the J gene lost 1 base, with 7 bases spanning the gap. CDR1 is MGHRA, CDR2 YSYEKL, per germline. The CDR3 covers 14 residues. CDR3 DNA: TGCGCCAGCAGCCAAGAGGAGGGGTCCTACGAGCAGTACTTC. Residues: CASSQEEGSYEQYF.

The chain uses TRBV5-8 and TRBJ2-5, with D maybe TRBD1 (7 bases). From germline, CDR1 is SGHTS and CDR2 YDEGEE. This CDR3 has 17 residues. Trimming took 3 bases from V and 0 from J, leaving 18 bases between them. The DNA for the CDR3 is TGTGCCAGCAGCTGGGGGAGGAACGGACAGGACCAAGAGACCCAGTACTTC. Amino acids: CASSWGRNGQDQETQYF.

This chain links TRBV6-1 with TRBJ2-7, with 12 positions matching TRBD1. This CDR3 comprises 14 residues. V trimming: 3 bases; J trimming: 6 bases; junction bases outside the gene matches: 3. Germline lookup yields CDR1 MNHNS and CDR2 SASEGT. CDR3 sequence: CASSDRDRGLEQYF. CDR3 sequence (DNA): TGTGCCAGCAGTGACCGGGACAGGGGGCTCGAGCAGTACTTC.

V is TRBV5-8 and J is TRBJ2-3; the match to TRBD2 covers 13 bases. CDR1 SGHTS and CDR2 YDEGEE come from the germline V gene. V shed 3 bases and J 6 bases; nucleotides not matched to a gene: 7. The CDR3 extends over 16 amino acids. The CDR3 here is CASSSGGLAGADTQYF. The CDR3, as DNA: TGTGCCAGCAGCTCTGGTGGACTAGCGGGAGCTGATACGCAGTATTTT. The complete variable domain, with remaining parts taken from reference TRBV5-8 and TRBJ2-3, reads EAGVTQSPTHLIKTRGQQATLRCSPISGHTSVYWYQQALGLGLQFLLWYDEGEERNRGNFPPRFSGRQFPNYSSELNVNALELEDSALYLCASSSGGLAGADTQYFGPGTRLTVL.

This clone has more than one count but fewer than ten. V usage is TRBV14 and J usage is TRBJ2-2, with a possible D match to TRBD1 (5 bases). There are 15 residues in the CDR3. The V gene lost 1 base and the J gene lost 0 bases, with 6 bases spanning the gap. The germline V gene encodes CDR1 SGHDN and CDR2 FVKESK. This CDR3 reads CASSQGTTNTGELFF. DNA for the CDR3: TGTGCCAGCAGCCAAGGGACAACGAACACCGGGGAGCTGTTTTTT.

The gene calls are TRBV2 and TRBJ1-6; D is unclear. Germline loops: CDR1 SNHLY, CDR2 FYNNEI. Trimming left V 1 base short and J 10 bases short, with 11 bases between. This CDR3 region has 14 residues. DNA of the CDR3: TGTGCCAGCAGTGAAGTGGGAGGTGGATCACCCCTCCACTTT. Protein product: CASSEVGGGSPLHF.

In its sample, this clone was seen a few times. This chain connects TRBV4-3 to TRBJ2-3; 9 bases are shared with TRBD1. V trimming: 4 bases; J trimming: 11 bases; junction bases outside the gene matches: 16. In germline, CDR1 is LGHNA, CDR2 YSLEER. The CDR3 length is 16 residues. The CDR3 loop is CASSPRTGQGGSGQYF. The CDR3 DNA follows: TGCGCCAGCAGCCCCAGAACGGGACAGGGCGGTAGTGGGCAGTATTTT.

The chain is built from TRBV7-9 and TRBJ2-1; D might be TRBD2 (5 bases). This CDR3 spans 17 amino acids. CDR1 is SEHNR and CDR2 is FQNEAQ in the germline V gene (reference sequence). Trimming shortened V by 5 bases and J by 5 bases, and 22 bases separated the two germline ends. CDR3 bases: TGTGCCAGCAGCCTCCGGACTCCAAACCCCCTCAACAATGAGCAGTTCTTC. Protein product: CASSLRTPNPLNNEQFF.

This clone occurred a few times. The chain employs TRBV9 and TRBJ1-1; no firm D call. Per germline, CDR1 SGDLS and CDR2 YYNGEE. The CDR3 is 12 residues long. Trimming pared 0 bases from V and 7 bases from J, leaving 7 bases between. For the CDR3, the DNA is TGTGCCAGCAGCGTAGATACGGATGAAGCTTTCTTT. Translated: CASSVDTDEAFF.

This clone was picked up a small number of times. The chain is built from TRBV6-5 and TRBJ2-7; maybe TRBD1 (6 bases). Looked up from germline, CDR1 is MNHEY and CDR2 is SVGAGI. The CDR3 length is 12 residues. The V gene lost 6 bases and the J gene lost 7 bases, with 13 bases spanning the gap. The CDR3 DNA reads TGTGCCAGCAGGGACAGCCGTTTGGAGCAGTACTTC. Its translation is CASRDSRLEQYF.

V gene TRBV5-1 combines with J gene TRBJ2-3, with D possibly called TRBD1 or TRBD2 (5 bases each). The V end was cut by 6 bases, the J end by 3 bases, with 14 bases between. This CDR3 spans 14 amino acids. Germline CDR1 reads SGHRS; CDR2 reads YFSETQ. CDR3: CASTLGDETDTQYF. CDR3 DNA: TGCGCCAGCACCTTAGGGGACGAAACAGATACGCAGTATTTT.

The V and J genes are TRBV28 and TRBJ1-2, with 10 bases matching TRBD1. Trimming cost V 5 bases and J 5 bases; bases outside gene matches: 11. Germline V lookup: CDR1 MDHEN, CDR2 SYDVKM. CDR3 size: 16 residues. CDR3 loop: CASSPRTGGSGYGYTF. The CDR3 nucleotides read TGTGCCAGCAGTCCGCGGACAGGGGGGAGTGGATATGGCTACACCTTC.

The J gene is TRBJ1-5, the V gene TRBV4-1, with TRBD1 matching 9 bases. The J segment lost 4 bases and the V segment lost 3 bases, leaving 4 bases of the junction unmatched. This CDR3 has 15 residues. Germline V CDR1 and CDR2: MGHRA, YSYEKL. CDR3 nucleotides: TGCGCCAGCAGCCATAACAGGGGGCCAAATCAGCCCCAGCATTTT. This translates into CASSHNRGPNQPQHF.

The V call is TRBV4-2, the J call TRBJ2-3, with D unclear. V lost 8 bases and J 0 bases, leaving 3 bases between the germline ends. The CDR3 has 11 residues. Germline V gene lookup returns CDR1 LGHNA and CDR2 YNFKEQ. The CDR3 loop reads CASGSTDTQYF. CDR3 DNA: TGTGCCAGCGGTAGCACAGATACGCAGTATTTT.

This clone was recorded a few times. The chain couples TRBV5-8 to TRBJ1-5; TRBD1 is a possible D gene (6 bases). In germline, CDR1 is SGHTS, CDR2 YDEGEE. The CDR3 consists of 15 residues. Trimming cost V 1 base and J 0 bases, with 8 bases left between them. The CDR3 coding sequence is TGTGCCAGCAGCTTGCAGGGGTTTAGCAATCAGCCCCAGCATTTT. Amino acids: CASSLQGFSNQPQHF. Based on the CDR3 plus reference TRBV5-8 and TRBJ1-5, the full variable domain is EAGVTQSPTHLIKTRGQQATLRCSPISGHTSVYWYQQALGLGLQFLLWYDEGEERNRGNFPPRFSGRQFPNYSSELNVNALELEDSALYLCASSLQGFSNQPQHFGDGTRLSIL.

The chain has TRBV9 and TRBJ2-1; possibly TRBD2 for D (6 bases). Germline-derived CDR1 and CDR2 are SGDLS and YYNGEE. This CDR3 region has 16 residues. The V end was cut by 0 bases, the J end by 3 bases, with 13 bases between. CDR3 sequence (DNA): TGTGCCAGCAGCGTAGAGAGTAGCGGCCTCTACAATGAGCAGTTCTTC. Protein product: CASSVESSGLYNEQFF.

The rearrangement joins TRBV6-6 to TRBJ2-1; possibly TRBD2 for D (5 bases). CDR3 size: 15 residues. Between the trimmed V and J ends, which lost 2 bases and 6 bases, there was a span of 14 bases. Germline loops: CDR1 MNHNY, CDR2 SVGAGI (reference sequence). The CDR3 loop is CASSYTSTSFNEQFF. In DNA, the CDR3 is TGTGCCAGCAGTTACACCTCAACTAGTTTCAATGAGCAGTTCTTC.

This chain links TRBV7-9 with TRBJ2-7; 8 positions match TRBD1. This CDR3 is built from 13 residues. Trimming removed 4 bases from V and 7 bases from J; junction bases left unmatched: 6. Germline CDR1 is SEHNR and CDR2 is FQNEAQ (reference sequence). This CDR3 reads CASSSDRGEEQYF. The CDR3 DNA reads as TGTGCCAGCAGCTCCGACAGGGGCGAAGAGCAGTACTTC.

The J gene is TRBJ2-5, the V gene TRBV11-2; 11 positions agree with TRBD2. The CDR3 spans 14 residues. The V segment lost 5 bases and the J segment 7 bases; nucleotides outside the gene matches: 6. Germline V gene lookup returns CDR1 SGHAT and CDR2 FQNNGV. The CDR3 DNA follows: TGTGCCAGCAGCATAGCGGGAGGGCGTGGGACCCAGTACTTC. The encoded protein is CASSIAGGRGTQYF.

The chain recombines TRBV5-4 with TRBJ2-5; the match to TRBD1 covers 8 bases. The DNA matches TRBJ2-7 better at its end, which makes the J call doubtful. This CDR3 has 15 residues. Germline CDR1 reads SGHNT; CDR2 reads YYREEE (reference sequence). In DNA form, the CDR3 reads TGTGCCAGCAGCCTCTCCGGGACAGGCTCCTACGAGCAGTACTTC. This encodes CASSLSGTGSYEQYF.

Here the CDR3 DNA reads TGTGCCAGCAGTTTTCAGCGGGGGGGCGCAGAGACCCAGTACTTC. It is translated as CASSFQRGGAETQYF. The rearrangement joins TRBV28 to TRBJ2-5; 10 bases agree with TRBD2. CDR1 is MDHEN and CDR2 is SYDVKM in the germline V gene. V gave up 3 bases and J gave up 4 bases; unmatched junction bases: 5. The CDR3 extends over 15 amino acids.